This TCR beta chain was retrieved from a study of CD8 T cells in Susac syndrome. Random hexamers served to reverse transcribe about 0.45 to 1 ug RNA. TCRdb passed the immunoSEQ multiplex PCR reads through MiXCR, listing each CDR3 protein once. The top ten hold 0.13% of the sample, which has about 160,000 distinct CDR3 sequences, 93% seen once. Per the germline V gene, CDR1 is DFQATT and CDR2 is SNEGSKA (reference sequence). Trimming removed 3 bases from V and 4 bases from J; junction bases left unmatched: 10. The CDR3 consists of 15 residues. Input material: CD4+ T cells from PBMCs. The V gene is TRBV20-1, the J gene TRBJ1-2, with 8 bases aligning to TRBD1. This clonotype was obtained from a human donor in good health. The CDR3 DNA follows: TGCAGTGCTAGCACAGGACAGGGTGGATCCTATGGCTACACCTTC. This gives the protein CSASTGQGGSYGYTF.